This TCR beta chain was identified during a study of PD-L1 blockade in urothelial cancer. On the study more broadly: Investigators checked blood 3 weeks (second dose) and 6 weeks after treatment start. When blood samples were assessed, the median T cell count was some 130,000.

This CDR3 is 15 amino acids long. Germline CDR1 SGHTA, CDR2 FQGNSA. With V trimmed by 5 bases and J by 7 bases, 10 bases remained unmatched. Produced via immunoSEQ multiplex PCR; TCRdb's table is partial and in-frame only. The sample holds about 80,000 clones; approximately 86% are singletons and the top ten take 5% to 7%. Urothelial carcinoma affected the patients, and it was locally advanced or metastatic. There were between 1 and 8 samples from each patient, taken pretreatment and on-treatment. This clone was seen just once. The sequence was collected from a woman aged 65 to 85 with urothelial cancer. The chain links TRBV7-2 to TRBJ2-7; TRBD2 aligns across 11 bases. The sample in question was PBMCs, obtained around atezolizumab (anti-PD-L1) treatment. The CDR3 protein is CASSDSGRALGEQYF. The DNA of the CDR3 is TGTGCCAGCAGCGATAGCGGGAGGGCCCTGGGAGAGCAGTACTTC.